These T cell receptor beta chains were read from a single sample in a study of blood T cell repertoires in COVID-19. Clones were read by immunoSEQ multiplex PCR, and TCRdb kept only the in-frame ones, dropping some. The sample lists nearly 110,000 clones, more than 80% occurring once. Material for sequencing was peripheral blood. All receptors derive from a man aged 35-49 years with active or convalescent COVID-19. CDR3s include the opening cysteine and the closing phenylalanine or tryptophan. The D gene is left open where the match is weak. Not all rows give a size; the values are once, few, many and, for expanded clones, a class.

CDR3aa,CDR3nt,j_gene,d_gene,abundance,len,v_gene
CASSVVVERGSSYNEQFF,TGTGCCAGCAGCGTAGTGGTCGAGCGGGGTAGCTCCTACAATGAGCAGTTCTTC,TRBJ2-1,TRBD2,once,18,TRBV9
CASSPPISWAGNTIYF,TGCGCCAGCAGCCCACCGATTTCTTGGGCAGGAAACACCATATATTTT,TRBJ1-3,NA,NA,16,TRBV4-1
CASSSAVQGSSTDTQYF,TGTGCCAGCAGTTCGGCCGTACAGGGATCGAGCACAGATACGCAGTATTTT,TRBJ2-3,NA,NA,17,TRBV7-9
CASSESPNYGYTF,TGCGCCAGCAGTGAGTCCCCAAACTATGGCTACACCTTC,TRBJ1-2,NA,NA,13,TRBV10-1
CASSLFAREASETQYF,TGCGCCAGCAGCTTGTTCGCACGGGAGGCCTCAGAGACCCAGTACTTC,TRBJ2-5,TRBD2,NA,16,TRBV5-1
CASSPAATYNEQFF,TGTGCCAGCAGCCCAGCGGCAACCTACAATGAGCAGTTCTTC,TRBJ2-1,NA,NA,14,TRBV5-4
CASSQGGYNSPLHF,TGTGCCAGCTCACAGGGAGGGTATAATTCACCCCTCCACTTT,TRBJ1-6,NA,NA,14,TRBV28
CASSSGQGYGYTF,TGCGCCAGCAGCTCCGGACAGGGGTATGGCTACACCTTC,TRBJ1-2,TRBD1,NA,13,TRBV5-1
CASSLDASDSSGETQYF,TGCGCCAGCAGCTTGGATGCTAGCGATTCTTCGGGGGAGACCCAGTACTTC,TRBJ2-5,NA,NA,17,TRBV5-1
CASSLVRGETGELFF,TGTGCCAGCAGCTTAGTTCGGGGAGAAACCGGGGAGCTGTTTTTT,TRBJ2-2,NA,NA,15,TRBV7-2
CASSLNGRGQETQYF,TGTGCCAGCAGCTTAAATGGCAGGGGCCAAGAGACCCAGTACTTC,TRBJ2-5,NA,NA,15,TRBV7-3
CASSDRGRVYTEAFF,TGTGCCAGCAGCGATCGGGGTCGGGTGTACACTGAAGCTTTCTTT,TRBJ1-1,NA,once,15,TRBV7-9
CASSLVPSGGPNTGELFF,TGTGCCAGCAGCTTAGTCCCGTCGGGAGGGCCGAACACCGGGGAGCTGTTTTTT,TRBJ2-2,TRBD2,once,18,TRBV7-2
CASRNERAYGYTF,TGTGCCAGTAGAAATGAGAGGGCCTATGGCTACACCTTC,TRBJ1-2,NA,NA,13,TRBV19
CASSPGREGSPLHF,TGTGCCAGCAGTCCGGGCAGGGAAGGTTCACCCCTCCACTTT,TRBJ1-6,NA,NA,14,TRBV27
CASSLYGTGIPYEQYF,TGCGCCAGCAGCCTATATGGGACAGGAATTCCCTACGAGCAGTACTTC,TRBJ2-7,TRBD1,NA,16,TRBV4-3
CASSYGQGRYNEQFF,TGTGCCAGCAGTTACGGGCAGGGGCGCTACAATGAGCAGTTCTTC,TRBJ2-1,NA,once,15,TRBV6-2/TRBV6-3
CASSEGLYNEQFF,TGTGCCAGCAGCGAGGGACTCTACAATGAGCAGTTCTTC,TRBJ2-1,NA,NA,13,TRBV9
CASSWTENTGELFF,TGTGCCAGCAGCTGGACAGAGAACACCGGGGAGCTGTTTTTT,TRBJ2-2,NA,NA,14,TRBV11-2
CASSHKPTVGASPCEQYF,TGCGCCAGCAGCCACAAACCTACCGTTGGGGCATCACCCTGCGAGCAGTACTTC,TRBJ2-7,NA,few,18,TRBV4-3
CASRQGDTQYF,TGTGCCAGCCGGCAGGGAGATACGCAGTATTTT,TRBJ2-3,NA,NA,11,TRBV6-5
CASSLIRWQGSYEQYF,TGTGCCAGCAGCTTAATCAGGTGGCAGGGGTCCTACGAGCAGTACTTC,TRBJ2-7,NA,few,16,TRBV11-2
CASSPTGGGTDTQYF,TGTGCCAGCAGCCCTACAGGGGGGGGCACAGATACGCAGTATTTT,TRBJ2-3,NA,NA,15,TRBV5-4
CASSYDQRGPYEQYF,TGTGCCAGCAGTTACGACCAGCGGGGACCCTACGAGCAGTACTTC,TRBJ2-7,TRBD2,once,15,TRBV6-5
CASSPSQGISGNTIYF,TGTGCCAGCTCACCTTCTCAGGGAATCTCCGGAAACACCATATATTTT,TRBJ1-3,NA,NA,16,TRBV18
CASSLAGTSTYEQYF,TGTGCCAGCAGCTTAGCGGGGACTAGCACCTACGAGCAGTACTTC,TRBJ2-7,TRBD2,NA,15,TRBV11-2
CASKPSGANVLTF,TGTGCCAGCAAGCCCTCTGGGGCCAACGTCCTGACTTTC,TRBJ2-6,NA,NA,13,TRBV3-1/TRBV3-2
CASSYGLATTDTQYF,TGTGCCAGCAGTTACGGACTAGCAACCACAGATACGCAGTATTTT,TRBJ2-3,TRBD2,NA,15,TRBV6-5
CASSESGSSYNSPLHF,TGTGCCAGCAGTGAATCTGGGAGCTCCTATAATTCACCCCTCCACTTT,TRBJ1-6,NA,NA,16,TRBV25-1
CASSPTTPNTEAFF,TGTGCCAGCTCACCAACAACGCCGAACACTGAAGCTTTCTTT,TRBJ1-1,NA,few,14,TRBV18
CASSLQRGLF,TGTGCCAGCAGTTTACAAAGGGGCCTCTTC,TRBJ1-2,NA,NA,10,TRBV28
CAISESTSGPGYF,TGTGCCATCAGTGAGTCGACTAGCGGACCAGGGTACTTC,TRBJ2-5,TRBD2,NA,13,TRBV10-3
CASGYRQGSNQPQHF,TGTGCCAGCGGATATCGACAGGGCTCGAATCAGCCCCAGCATTTT,TRBJ1-5,TRBD1,once,15,TRBV6-5
CASSLDQGAGANVLTF,TGTGCCAGCAGCTTGGATCAGGGTGCTGGGGCCAACGTCCTGACTTTC,TRBJ2-6,NA,NA,16,TRBV5-4
CASSLGTSGKKEQFF,TGTGCCAGCAGTTTGGGGACTAGCGGGAAGAAAGAGCAGTTCTTC,TRBJ2-1,TRBD2,NA,15,TRBV28
CASILPLHF,TGTGCCAGCATATTACCCCTCCACTTT,TRBJ1-6,NA,NA,9,TRBV21-1
CASSDLSVTNEKLFF,TGTGCCAGCAGTGACCTTAGTGTGACTAATGAAAAACTGTTTTTT,TRBJ1-4,NA,NA,15,TRBV6-1
CASSPTGGREIYEQYF,TGTGCCAGCTCACCAACAGGCGGGAGGGAGATATACGAGCAGTACTTC,TRBJ2-7,TRBD2,NA,16,TRBV18
CATLTAEAFF,TGTGCCACCCTTACAGCAGAAGCTTTCTTT,TRBJ1-1,NA,NA,10,TRBV24-1
CASSDFGLAGVSEQYF,TGTGCCAGCAGTGACTTTGGACTAGCGGGAGTGAGCGAGCAGTACTTC,TRBJ2-7,TRBD2,NA,16,TRBV28
CASSVGQGQPQHF,TGTGCCAGCAGCGTAGGGCAGGGCCAGCCCCAGCATTTT,TRBJ1-5,NA,NA,13,TRBV9
CASSSPSGYGYTF,TGTGCCAGCAGTTCCCCCTCCGGTTATGGCTACACCTTC,TRBJ1-2,NA,NA,13,TRBV6-5
CASSLGRDPPYNEQFF,TGCGCCAGCAGCTTGGGGCGGGACCCCCCCTACAATGAGCAGTTCTTC,TRBJ2-1,NA,NA,16,TRBV5-1
CASSEIGRSAYNEQFF,TGTGCCAGCAGTGAAATCGGGAGGAGCGCCTACAATGAGCAGTTCTTC,TRBJ2-1,TRBD2,NA,16,TRBV6-4
CASSLEYGSRAQPQHF,TGTGCCAGCAGCTTGGAATACGGGTCGAGGGCTCAGCCCCAGCATTTT,TRBJ1-5,NA,NA,16,TRBV5-8
CATSREGLQETQYF,TGTGCCACCAGCAGAGAAGGACTACAAGAGACCCAGTACTTC,TRBJ2-5,NA,NA,14,TRBV15